Listed here are 17 T cell receptor beta chains from one sample, sequenced in a study of T cell repertoires in cytomegalovirus infection. TCRdb re-called the reads with MiXCR, one entry per CDR3 protein. Among about 450,000 distinct CDR3 sequences listed, approximately 31% were seen once. Sequences were obtained from PBMCs. These TCRs come from a human donor in good health (CMV status not recorded). Some clones in this sample may be carry-over from other donors' samples.

This clonotype showed up many times. The V call is TRBV7-2, the J call TRBJ1-5; no firm D call. The CDR3 contains 15 residues. V was pared by 5 bases and J by 8 bases, with 19 bases between. CDR1 SGHTA and CDR2 FQGNSA come from the germline V gene. In DNA form, the CDR3 reads TGTGCCAGCAGCCTTAGATGGCCGCCCGGTGAGCCCCAGCATTTT. Residues: CASSLRWPPGEPQHF.

This clonotype has more than one count but fewer than ten. The chain carries TRBV11-2 and TRBJ2-1; 9 nucleotides match TRBD1. The CDR3 is 15 residues long. CDR1 and CDR2 (germline): SGHAT, FQNNGV. V shed 2 bases, J shed 6 bases, and the junction held 5 bases outside the gene matches. CDR3 DNA sequence: TGTGCCAGCAGCTTACGGACAGGGGAAGGCAATGAGCAGTTCTTC. Translation: CASSLRTGEGNEQFF. The variable domain in full, with the rest retrieved from reference TRBV11-2 and TRBJ2-1, is EAGVAQSPRYKIIEKRQSVAFWCNPISGHATLYWYQQILGQGPKLLIQFQNNGVVDDSQLPKDRFSAERLKGVDSTLKIQPAKLEDSAVYLCASSLRTGEGNEQFFGPGTRLTVL.

V gene TRBV19 combines with J gene TRBJ1-1; D is uncertain. The CDR3 is 11 amino acids. Germline V gene sequence: CDR1 LNHDA, CDR2 SQIVND (reference sequence). Trimming removed 6 bases from V and 3 bases from J, with 5 bases in between. In DNA, the CDR3 is TGTGCCAGTAGCCGCCACACTGAAGCTTTCTTT. Translation: CASSRHTEAFF.

As regards this clonotype: Just one base apart from a much larger clone, this may be a read error. Here the CDR3 omits its conserved ending phenylalanine or tryptophan, so a read error is the likely source. This chain links TRBV7-2 with TRBJ2-5, with a possible D match to TRBD1 (6 bases). The V end lost 3 bases, the J end lost 4 bases, and 12 bases lay between the germline ends. Germline lookup yields CDR1 SGHTA and CDR2 FQGNSA. The CDR3 loop spans 14 amino acids. The CDR3 region has the DNA TGTGCCAGCAGCTTGTACAGGGAAAGAGAGACCCAGTACTGC. Translating it yields CASSLYRERETQYC.

The chain links TRBV28 to TRBJ1-5; no clear D. The CDR3 covers 15 residues. Germline CDR1 reads MDHEN; CDR2 reads SYDVKM. For the CDR3, the DNA is TGTGATAGCAGTTTCTTTCGGGGAGAGGGTCAGCCCCAGCATTTT. Residues: CDSSFFRGEGQPQHF.

This clonotype came up once. The CDR3 ends on some other residue instead of the conserved phenylalanine or tryptophan, so this is likely a read error. V gene TRBV7-2 combines with J gene TRBJ2-3; D is perhaps TRBD2 (7 bases). Trimming removed 5 bases from V and 6 bases from J, with 18 bases in between. CDR3 length: 15 residues. The germline gives CDR1 SGHTA, CDR2 FQGNSA. The CDR3 loop reads CASSRGGAVNDTQYL. CDR3 nucleotide sequence: TGTGCCAGCAGCCGAGGGGGGGCGGTAAACGATACGCAGTATTTG.

This sequence joins TRBV5-6 and TRBJ1-5, with 9 nucleotides matching TRBD1. CDR3 length equals 14 residues. The junction had 5 bases not matched to a gene; V was cut back by 3 bases and J by 7 bases. Germline CDR1 and CDR2: SGHDT and YYEEEE. The CDR3 coding sequence is TGTGCCAGCAGCTGGTCAGGGACAGGGCAGCCCCAGCATTTT. Translated: CASSWSGTGQPQHF.

J is TRBJ1-5 and V is TRBV7-2, with D unclear. Germline assignment: CDR1 SGHTA and CDR2 FQGNSA. This CDR3 comprises 15 residues. V was cut by 3 bases and J by 0 bases, with 9 bases left in between. CDR3 sequence (DNA): TGTGCCAGCAGCTTGAGGGCCAGTAGCAATCAGCCCCAGCATTTT. This translates into CASSLRASSNQPQHF.

The V call is TRBV6-5, the J call TRBJ2-7; D is unclear. The CDR3 is made up of 14 amino acids. Trimming took off 2 bases at V and 2 bases at J, with 10 bases between the two ends. Per germline, CDR1 MNHEY and CDR2 SVGAGI. The CDR3, as DNA: TGTGCCAGCAGTTACGACTTAGGAGCCTACGAGCAGTACTTC. Residues: CASSYDLGAYEQYF.

This rearrangement joins TRBV18 to TRBJ1-1; no clear D gene. V lost 7 bases and J 5 bases, leaving 17 bases between the germline ends. The CDR3 consists of 14 residues. Germline-derived CDR1 and CDR2 are KGHSH and LQKENI. CDR3 nucleotide sequence: TGTGCCAGCTTAAGGACGGATCGAGGGACTGAAGCTTTCTTT. This sequence encodes CASLRTDRGTEAFF.

Concerning this clonotype itself: A much larger clone lies a single base off, so this may be a read error. The chain has TRBV7-2 and TRBJ1-2; 9 bases align to TRBD1. The CDR3 loop spans 14 amino acids. Germline values: CDR1 SGHTA, CDR2 FQGNSA. The J segment lost 9 bases and the V segment lost 6 bases, leaving 11 bases of the junction unmatched. The CDR3 region is CASSLQQGATCYTF. CDR3 sequence (DNA): TGTGCCAGCAGTCTCCAACAGGGGGCGACTTGCTACACCTTC.

A single count supports this clonotype. This chain uses TRBV2 with TRBJ1-1; a weak D match, TRBD1 (5 bases). Germline V CDR1 and CDR2: SNHLY, FYNNEI. Trimming shortened V by 6 bases and J by 3 bases, and 14 bases separated the two germline ends. This CDR3 region has 14 residues. CDR3 sequence reads: CASRGPEPYTEAFF. The CDR3, as DNA: TGTGCCAGCAGGGGGCCGGAGCCTTACACTGAAGCTTTCTTT.

The chain combines TRBV20-1 with TRBJ1-1, with D tentatively TRBD1 (5 bases). The CDR3 loop spans 13 amino acids. Germline CDR1 and CDR2: DFQATT and SNEGSKA (reference sequence). V gave up 4 bases and J gave up 2 bases, with 11 bases separating them. CDR3 protein: CSATGAENTEAFF. For the CDR3, the DNA is TGCAGTGCTACTGGGGCGGAAAACACTGAAGCTTTCTTT.

J is TRBJ1-1 and V is TRBV20-1, with 8 bases identical to TRBD1. The germline CDR1 and CDR2 sequences are DFQATT and SNEGSKA (reference sequence). CDR3 length equals 13 residues. The V and J ends lost 3 bases and 4 bases, in that order; junction bases with no gene match: 4. The CDR3 loop is CSASGRGLTEAFF. Here the CDR3 DNA reads TGCAGTGCTAGTGGCAGGGGGCTCACTGAAGCTTTCTTT.

V usage is TRBV6-2 or TRBV6-3 and J usage is TRBJ1-1; unclear D gene. Trimming left V 11 bases short and J 0 bases short, with 16 bases between. The CDR3 loop spans 14 amino acids. From germline, CDR1 is MNHEY and CDR2 SVGEGT. The CDR3 spells CARTIGVMNTEAFF. CDR3 nucleotide sequence: TGTGCCCGCACCATCGGGGTTATGAACACTGAAGCTTTCTTT.

This clonotype came up once. The chain combines TRBV7-8 with TRBJ2-3; 9 nucleotides line up with TRBD1. Germline V gene sequence: CDR1 SGHVS, CDR2 FQNEAQ. This CDR3 is 14 amino acids long. V gave up 5 bases and J gave up 5 bases; unmatched junction bases: 5. The CDR3 DNA reads TGTGCCAGCAGCCGACAGGGGGTACTAGATACGCAGTATTTT. Translation gives CASSRQGVLDTQYF. Combining the CDR3 with reference TRBV7-8 and TRBJ2-3 gives the whole variable domain GAGVSQSPRYKVAKRGQDVALRCDPISGHVSLFWYQQALGQGPEFLTYFQNEAQLDKSGLPSDRFFAERPEGSVSTLKIQRTQQEDSAVYLCASSRQGVLDTQYFGPGTRLTVL.

The table lists this clonotype with many counts. The J gene is TRBJ2-1, the V gene TRBV7-8; D may be TRBD1 or TRBD2 (7 bases each). This CDR3 region has 15 residues. The V end was cut by 5 bases, the J end by 1 base, with 12 bases between. Germline assignment: CDR1 SGHVS and CDR2 FQNEAQ. In nucleotides, the CDR3 is TGTGCCAGCAGCCCAGGGGGGGTTTCCTACAATGAGCAGTTCTTC. Protein: CASSPGGVSYNEQFF.